The 24 T cell receptor beta chains below come from one sample, sequenced in a study of shared clonotypes between healthy human individuals. Repertoires were generated with immunoSEQ multiplex PCR, while TCRdb's copy carries only in-frame clones and drops some. The data contain about 2.1 million clones, about 94% of them singletons. CD8 cells classed as naive were CD45RO-negative and positively selected for CCR7, excluding terminally differentiated effector memory CD45RA+ cells. Material for sequencing was naive CD8+ T cells from PBMCs. Receptors originate from a man aged 18 to 29 in good health. Some clones in this sample may be carry-over from other donors' samples.

The genes are TRBV27 and TRBJ1-4, with 10 bases matching TRBD1. This CDR3 is built from 17 residues. Trimming took 6 bases from V and 4 from J; bases not matched to a gene: 11. Germline loops: CDR1 MNHEY, CDR2 SMNVEV (reference sequence). The CDR3: CASSIVRGTGVNEKLFF. The CDR3 bases are TGTGCCAGCAGCATAGTAAGAGGGACAGGGGTTAATGAAAAACTGTTTTTT. Together with reference TRBV27 and TRBJ1-4, the CDR3 gives the full variable domain: EAQVTQNPRYLITVTGKKLTVTCSQNMNHEYMSWYRQDPGLGLRQIYYSMNVEVTDKGDVPEGYKVSRKEKRNFPLILESPSPNQTSLYFCASSIVRGTGVNEKLFFGSGTQLSVL.

The chain recombines TRBV19 with TRBJ2-4; either TRBD1 or TRBD2 may supply D (5 bases each). Germline V lookup: CDR1 LNHDA, CDR2 SQIVND (reference sequence). V lost 2 bases to trimming and J lost 5 bases, with 13 bases between them. This CDR3 contains 15 residues. CDR3 region: CASSIREGYENIQYF. DNA of the CDR3: TGTGCCAGTAGTATACGAGAGGGGTACGAAAACATTCAGTACTTC.

This clone was seen just once. This chain joins TRBV25-1 and TRBJ1-1; no clear D. Deletions cut 4 bases from V and 2 bases from J, with 8 bases between. Germline V gene sequence: CDR1 MGHDK, CDR2 SYGVNS. This CDR3 has 13 residues. As DNA, the CDR3 is TGTGCCAGCAGTGCCCTCAGAAACACTGAAGCTTTCTTT. Its protein is CASSALRNTEAFF.

This chain connects TRBV7-9 to TRBJ2-7, with D maybe TRBD1 (5 bases). The CDR3 totals 13 residues. V dropped 1 base and J dropped 5 bases, with 9 bases sitting between them. The germline V gene encodes CDR1 SEHNR and CDR2 FQNEAQ (reference sequence). As DNA, the CDR3 is TGTGCCAGCAGCTTAGGGACACACAACGAGCAGTACTTC. Residues: CASSLGTHNEQYF.

The chain joins TRBV9 to TRBJ1-5; D perhaps matches TRBD1 (5 bases). CDR3 length: 14 residues. Germline V CDR1 and CDR2: SGDLS, YYNGEE. Trimming removed 4 bases from V and 7 bases from J, with 15 bases in between. The CDR3: CASSPRDAGQPQHF. The CDR3 DNA sequence: TGTGCCAGCAGCCCTCGGGACGCTGGGCAGCCCCAGCATTTT. Using reference TRBV9 and TRBJ1-5 for the parts outside the CDR3, the full variable domain is DSGVTQTPKHLITATGQRVTLRCSPRSGDLSVYWYQQSLDQGLQFLIQYYNGEERAKGNILERFSAQQFPDLHSELNLSSLELGDSALYFCASSPRDAGQPQHFGDGTRLSIL.

The chain recombines TRBV6-5 with TRBJ2-7, with 10 nucleotides matching TRBD2. With V trimmed by 2 bases and J by 7 bases, 11 bases remained unmatched. CDR3 length: 16 residues. Germline V CDR1 and CDR2: MNHEY, SVGAGI. The CDR3 nucleotides are TGTGCCAGCAGTTACGGGCTAGCGGGAGTAGGGGGGGAGCAGTACTTC. Encoded protein: CASSYGLAGVGGEQYF.

This sequence joins TRBV27 and TRBJ2-1; 11 positions agree with TRBD2. In germline, CDR1 is MNHEY, CDR2 SMNVEV (reference sequence). CDR3 size: 13 residues. The ends lost 6 bases at V and 8 bases at J; junction bases unmatched: 3. Written as DNA, the CDR3 is TGTGCCAGCAGAACTAGCGGGAGCTATGAGCAGTTCTTC. As protein: CASRTSGSYEQFF.

To note about this clone: The same CDR3 is also encoded by other DNA sequences in this sample. The chain is built from TRBV9 and TRBJ1-5, with D maybe TRBD1 (5 bases). The V end lost 0 bases, the J end lost 1 base, and 5 bases lay between the germline ends. The CDR3 is 14 amino acids. Germline V gene lookup returns CDR1 SGDLS and CDR2 YYNGEE. The CDR3 nucleotides read TGTGCCAGCAGCGTAGGGGGCAGCAATCAGCCCCAGCATTTT. It encodes CASSVGGSNQPQHF.

The chain is built from TRBV11-2 and TRBJ2-3, with 11 nucleotides matching TRBD1. Germline assignment: CDR1 SGHAT and CDR2 FQNNGV. Trimming at V came to 4 bases and at J to 2 bases, leaving 5 bases not matched to a gene. The CDR3 has 16 amino acids. The chain's CDR3 is CASSSGQGAYTDTQYF. The CDR3 region has the DNA TGTGCCAGCAGCTCCGGACAGGGGGCGTACACAGATACGCAGTATTTT.

The chain carries TRBV27 and TRBJ2-2; D is ambiguous. Trimming removed 3 bases at V and 1 base at J, with 12 bases between. The CDR3 covers 16 residues. CDR1 MNHEY and CDR2 SMNVEV come from the germline V gene (reference sequence). The CDR3, as DNA: TGTGCCAGCAGTTTCTATGCCGGGCTGAACACCGGGGAGCTGTTTTTT. Translation gives CASSFYAGLNTGELFF.

The CDR3 protein is CASSVRVGMISNEQFF. The CDR3 nucleotides read TGCGCCAGCAGCGTACGTGTAGGGATGATTAGCAATGAGCAGTTCTTC. J is TRBJ2-1 and V is TRBV5-1; D not resolved. The germline V gene has CDR1 SGHRS and CDR2 YFSETQ. The CDR3 sequence is 16 residues long. The ends were cut back, 4 bases at V and 6 bases at J, with 20 bases in the middle.

This chain connects TRBV27 to TRBJ1-3, with D maybe TRBD1 (6 bases). CDR3 length equals 14 residues. CDR1 is MNHEY, CDR2 SMNVEV, per germline (reference sequence). Trimming took 3 bases from V and 6 from J, leaving 12 bases between them. The CDR3 protein is CASSLGGSANTIYF. The DNA for the CDR3 is TGTGCCAGCAGTTTGGGGGGCTCGGCAAACACCATATATTTT.

The chain joins TRBV5-1 to TRBJ2-1, with 10 bases lining up with TRBD2. The CDR3 totals 17 residues. In germline, CDR1 is SGHRS, CDR2 YFSETQ. The ends lost 3 bases at V and 9 bases at J; junction bases unmatched: 15. The CDR3 reads CASSSRLAGLPELEQFF. The CDR3 nucleotides read TGCGCCAGCAGCTCTCGACTAGCGGGCCTACCTGAGCTTGAGCAGTTCTTC. Complete variable domain (other parts from reference TRBV5-1 and TRBJ2-1): KAGVTQTPRYLIKTRGQQVTLSCSPISGHRSVSWYQQTPGQGLQFLFEYFSETQRNKGNFPGRFSGRQFSNSRSEMNVSTLELGDSALYLCASSSRLAGLPELEQFFGPGTRLTVL.

CDR3 DNA: TGTGCCAGCAGACCGCCGGGACAGGGGGTAGAGACCCAGTACTTC. It translates to CASRPPGQGVETQYF. The chain has TRBV6-5 and TRBJ2-5; 11 positions agree with TRBD1. Germline CDR1 MNHEY, CDR2 SVGAGI. This CDR3 spans 15 amino acids. V lost 6 bases and J lost 4; bases outside the gene matches: 7.

The CDR3 reads CASSLAAGQGALGTDTQYF. As DNA, the CDR3 is TGTGCCAGCAGCTTGGCTGCGGGACAGGGGGCGCTCGGAACAGATACGCAGTATTTT. The chain links TRBV5-4 to TRBJ2-3; 12 nucleotides align to TRBD1. With 0 bases clipped from V and 3 bases from J, the junction kept 11 bases outside the gene matches. Germline loops: CDR1 SGHNT, CDR2 YYREEE (reference sequence). CDR3 size: 19 residues. Drawing the rest from reference TRBV5-4 and TRBJ2-3, the complete variable domain is ETGVTQSPTHLIKTRGQQVTLRCSSQSGHNTVSWYQQALGQGPQFIFQYYREEENGRGNFPPRFSGLQFPNYSSELNVNALELDDSALYLCASSLAAGQGALGTDTQYFGPGTRLTVL.

J is TRBJ2-7 and V is TRBV7-9, with 7 positions matching TRBD1. Germline CDR1 and CDR2: SEHNR and FQNEAQ (reference sequence). The CDR3 is 16 residues long. The V and J ends lost 5 bases and 2 bases, in that order; junction bases with no gene match: 12. The CDR3 sequence is CASSPETGYYTYEQYF. In DNA, the CDR3 is TGTGCCAGCAGCCCAGAGACAGGGTACTACACCTACGAGCAGTACTTC.

V usage is TRBV27 and J usage is TRBJ2-7; TRBD2 matches 7 bases. This CDR3 is 14 amino acids long. In germline, CDR1 is MNHEY, CDR2 SMNVEV (reference sequence). Unmatched junction bases numbered 7, after V lost 6 bases and J lost 2 bases. The CDR3 spells CASSQLASTYEQYF. Written as DNA, the CDR3 is TGTGCCAGCAGCCAACTAGCGTCCACCTACGAGCAGTACTTC.

This sequence joins TRBV7-6 and TRBJ2-7; 9 bases agree with TRBD2. The CDR3 length is 16 residues. Trimming at V came to 1 base and at J to 2 bases, leaving 6 bases not matched to a gene. Per the germline V gene, CDR1 is SGHVS and CDR2 is FNYEAQ. The CDR3 reads CASSLEVAGVTYEQYF. The DNA of the CDR3 is TGTGCCAGCAGCTTAGAGGTAGCGGGAGTGACCTACGAGCAGTACTTC.

Notes on this clone: Other DNA sequences in the same sample also yield this CDR3. The V call is TRBV30, the J call TRBJ2-7; D unresolved. Germline V gene lookup returns CDR1 GTSNPN and CDR2 SVGIG (reference sequence). The V and J ends lost 1 base and 6 bases respectively, with 7 bases between them. The CDR3 totals 11 residues. This chain's CDR3 is CAWSAGSEQYF. The CDR3 nucleotides are TGTGCCTGGAGTGCAGGTAGCGAGCAGTACTTC.

The chain has TRBV9 and TRBJ1-1; D ambiguous. V was shortened by 3 bases and J by 8 bases, with 11 bases between the two germline ends. The germline V gene has CDR1 SGDLS and CDR2 YYNGEE. The CDR3 has 12 amino acids. The CDR3 loop is CASSAGRSEAFF. Here the CDR3 DNA reads TGTGCCAGCAGCGCCGGGCGGTCGGAAGCTTTCTTT.

The J gene is TRBJ1-5, the V gene TRBV28; a weak D match, TRBD1 (5 bases). With 6 bases removed from V and 2 bases from J, the gap between germline ends came to 23 bases. This CDR3 region has 18 residues. CDR1 and CDR2 from the germline V gene are MDHEN and SYDVKM. DNA of the CDR3: TGTGCCAGCAGGGAGCCCGGGACTAAGAATGTGCGCAATCAGCCCCAGCATTTT. As protein: CASREPGTKNVRNQPQHF.

The chain couples TRBV29-1 to TRBJ2-7; 9 positions match TRBD1. This CDR3 spans 15 amino acids. Per germline, CDR1 SQVTM and CDR2 ANQGSEA. The trim removed 1 base at V and 0 bases at J, leaving 4 bases unmatched. CDR3 in DNA: TGCAGCGTTGAAGGTACGGGACAGGGCTCCTACGAGCAGTACTTC. This codes for CSVEGTGQGSYEQYF.

The chain recombines TRBV7-8 with TRBJ2-5; D is possibly TRBD1 (5 bases). The CDR3 has 14 residues. Per germline, CDR1 SGHVS and CDR2 FQNEAQ. The ends were cut back, 8 bases at V and 5 bases at J, with 18 bases in the middle. CDR3 DNA sequence: TGTGCCAGCGTATCAGGGCGGCAATTTGAGACCCAGTACTTC. Translated: CASVSGRQFETQYF.

V gene TRBV4-1 combines with J gene TRBJ2-7, with 8 bases fitting TRBD1. The germline V gene encodes CDR1 MGHRA and CDR2 YSYEKL. This CDR3 contains 16 residues. J lost 0 bases, V lost 2 bases, and 6 bases had no gene match. The CDR3 sequence: CASSQLDRVSSYEQYF. The CDR3 DNA reads TGCGCCAGCAGCCAACTGGACAGGGTTTCCTCCTACGAGCAGTACTTC.